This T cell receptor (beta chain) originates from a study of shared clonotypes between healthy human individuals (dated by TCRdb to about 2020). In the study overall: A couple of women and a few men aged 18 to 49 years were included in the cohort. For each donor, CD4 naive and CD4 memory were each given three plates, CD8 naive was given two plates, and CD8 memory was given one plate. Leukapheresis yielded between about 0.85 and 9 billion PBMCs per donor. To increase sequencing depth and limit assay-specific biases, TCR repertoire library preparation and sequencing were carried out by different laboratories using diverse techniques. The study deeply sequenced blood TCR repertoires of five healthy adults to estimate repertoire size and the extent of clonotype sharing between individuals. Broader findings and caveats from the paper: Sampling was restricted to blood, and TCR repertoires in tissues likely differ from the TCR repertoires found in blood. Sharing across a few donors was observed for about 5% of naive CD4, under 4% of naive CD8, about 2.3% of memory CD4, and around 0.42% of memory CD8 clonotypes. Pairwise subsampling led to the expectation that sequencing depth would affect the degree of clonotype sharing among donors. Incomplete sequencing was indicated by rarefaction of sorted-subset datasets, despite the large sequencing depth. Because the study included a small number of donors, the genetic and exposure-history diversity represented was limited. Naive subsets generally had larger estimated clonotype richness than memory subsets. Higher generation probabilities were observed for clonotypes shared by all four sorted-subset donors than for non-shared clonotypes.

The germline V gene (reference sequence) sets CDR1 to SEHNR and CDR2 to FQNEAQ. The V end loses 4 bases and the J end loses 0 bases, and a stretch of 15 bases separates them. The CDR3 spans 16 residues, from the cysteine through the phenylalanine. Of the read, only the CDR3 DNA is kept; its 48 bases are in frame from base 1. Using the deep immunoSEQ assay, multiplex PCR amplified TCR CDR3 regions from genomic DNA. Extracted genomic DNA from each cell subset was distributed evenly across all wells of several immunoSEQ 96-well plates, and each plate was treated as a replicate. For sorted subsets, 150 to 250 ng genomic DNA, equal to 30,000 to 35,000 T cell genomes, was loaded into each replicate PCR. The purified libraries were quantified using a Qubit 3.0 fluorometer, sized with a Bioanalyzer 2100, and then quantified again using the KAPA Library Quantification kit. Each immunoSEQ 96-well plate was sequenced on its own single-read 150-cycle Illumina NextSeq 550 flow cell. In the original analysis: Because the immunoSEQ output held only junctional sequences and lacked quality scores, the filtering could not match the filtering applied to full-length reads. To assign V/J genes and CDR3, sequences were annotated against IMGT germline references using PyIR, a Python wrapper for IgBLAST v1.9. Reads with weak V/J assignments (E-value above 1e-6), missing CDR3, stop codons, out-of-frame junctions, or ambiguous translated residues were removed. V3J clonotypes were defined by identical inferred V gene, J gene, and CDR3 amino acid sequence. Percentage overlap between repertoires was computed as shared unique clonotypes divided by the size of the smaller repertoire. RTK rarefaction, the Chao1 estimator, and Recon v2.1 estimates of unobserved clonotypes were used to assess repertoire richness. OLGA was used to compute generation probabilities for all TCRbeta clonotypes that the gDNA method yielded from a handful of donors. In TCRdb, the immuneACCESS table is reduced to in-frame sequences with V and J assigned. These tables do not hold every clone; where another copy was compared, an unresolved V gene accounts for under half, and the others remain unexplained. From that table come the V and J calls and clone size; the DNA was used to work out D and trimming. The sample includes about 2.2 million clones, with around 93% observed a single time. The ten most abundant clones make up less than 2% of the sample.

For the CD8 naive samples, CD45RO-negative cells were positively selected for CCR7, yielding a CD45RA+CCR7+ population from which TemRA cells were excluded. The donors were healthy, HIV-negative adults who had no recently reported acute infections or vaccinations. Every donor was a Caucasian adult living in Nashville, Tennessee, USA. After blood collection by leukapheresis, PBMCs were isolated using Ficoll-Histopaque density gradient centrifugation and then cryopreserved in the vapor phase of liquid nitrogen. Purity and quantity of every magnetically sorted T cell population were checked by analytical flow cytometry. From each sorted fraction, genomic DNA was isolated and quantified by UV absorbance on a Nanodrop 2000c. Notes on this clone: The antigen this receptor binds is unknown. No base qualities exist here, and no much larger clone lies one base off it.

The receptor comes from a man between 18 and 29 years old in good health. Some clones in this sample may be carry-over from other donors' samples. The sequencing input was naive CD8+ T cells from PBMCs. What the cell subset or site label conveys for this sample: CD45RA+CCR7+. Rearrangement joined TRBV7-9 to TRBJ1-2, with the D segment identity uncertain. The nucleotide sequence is TGTGCCAGCAGCTCCGACCGGTTGGAAGCTAACTATGGCTACACCTTC. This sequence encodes CASSSDRLEANYGYTF.